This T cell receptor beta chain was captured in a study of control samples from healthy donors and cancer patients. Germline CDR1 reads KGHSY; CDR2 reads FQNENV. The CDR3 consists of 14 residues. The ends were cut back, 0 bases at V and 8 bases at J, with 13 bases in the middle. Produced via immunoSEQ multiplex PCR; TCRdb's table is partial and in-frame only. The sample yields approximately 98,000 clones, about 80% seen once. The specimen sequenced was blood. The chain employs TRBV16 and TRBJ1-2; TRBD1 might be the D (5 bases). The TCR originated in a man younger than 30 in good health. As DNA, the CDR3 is TGTGCCAGCAGCCAATCTAAGGGGATGAAGGGCTACACCTTC. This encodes CASSQSKGMKGYTF. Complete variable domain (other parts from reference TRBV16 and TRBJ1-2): GEEVAQTPKHLVRGEGQKAKLYCAPIKGHSYVFWYQQVLKNEFKFLISFQNENVFDETGMPKERFSAKCLPNSPCSLEIQATKLEDSAVYFCASSQSKGMKGYTFGSGTRLTVV.